The 6 T cell receptor beta chains in this list originate from one sample, sequenced in a study of radiotherapy plus CTLA-4 blockade in lung cancer. Sequencing used immunoSEQ multiplex PCR; TCRdb keeps in-frame clones, though not all of them. The profile covers fewer than 100,000 clones, with 80% to 85% appearing a single time and roughly 0.8% taken by the ten largest. Sequenced here: peripheral blood, sampled from a patient treated with radiotherapy plus ipilimumab. These receptors came from a human donor with non-small cell lung cancer who had stable disease on radiotherapy plus ipilimumab.

V gene TRBV6-1 combines with J gene TRBJ2-3, with 10 nucleotides matching TRBD2. Germline V lookup: CDR1 MNHNS, CDR2 SASEGT. V gave up 7 bases and J gave up 2 bases; unmatched junction bases: 3. This CDR3 is 14 amino acids long. CDR3 residues: CASKSGGDTDTQYF. DNA of the CDR3: TGTGCCAGCAAGAGCGGGGGGGACACAGATACGCAGTATTTT.

The rearrangement uses TRBV5-6 and TRBJ2-6; weak D call: TRBD2 (5 bases). The CDR3 extends over 17 amino acids. Germline CDR1 is SGHDT and CDR2 is YYEEEE. Trimming pared 0 bases from V and 4 bases from J, leaving 14 bases between. The CDR3 sequence is CASSLAWKGLGANVLTF. The DNA for the CDR3 is TGTGCCAGCAGCTTGGCCTGGAAAGGACTGGGGGCCAACGTCCTGACTTTC.

A single count supports this clone. The chain employs TRBV6-6 and TRBJ2-7; D ambiguous. In germline, CDR1 is MNHNY, CDR2 SVGAGI (reference sequence). The germline V and J ends were trimmed by 2 bases and 1 base, with 9 bases remaining between them. The CDR3 is made up of 14 amino acids. The chain's CDR3 is CASSYHDTSYEQYF. The CDR3 nucleotides read TGTGCCAGCAGTTACCATGACACTTCCTACGAGCAGTACTTC.

The V gene is TRBV30, the J gene TRBJ1-5; D call uncertain. The CDR3 has 13 amino acids. Trimming removed 1 base from V and 4 bases from J, with 8 bases in between. CDR1 is GTSNPN and CDR2 is SVGIG in the germline V gene (reference sequence). CDR3 sequence reads: CAWSGRSNQPQHF. The DNA of the CDR3 is TGTGCCTGGAGTGGGAGGTCGAATCAGCCCCAGCATTTT.

This clone was found once. CDR3 sequence reads: CASSESLGLANTDTQYF. Here the CDR3 DNA reads TGCGCCAGCAGTGAGTCCCTGGGACTAGCGAACACAGATACGCAGTATTTT. The chain has TRBV10-2 and TRBJ2-3, with 10 bases fitting TRBD2. The V gene's germline CDR1 is WSHSY and CDR2 SAAADI. Losses at the gene ends were 0 bases for V and 2 bases for J; bases not matched to a gene: 5. This CDR3 has 17 residues.

The chain links TRBV7-2 to TRBJ1-1, with TRBD1 matching over 7 bases. Germline CDR1 and CDR2: SGHTA and FQGNSA. V dropped 1 base and J dropped 1; count of bases not matched to a gene: 6. CDR3 length equals 16 residues. CDR3 region: CASSLEQGIRNTEAFF. Here the CDR3 DNA reads TGTGCCAGCAGCTTAGAACAGGGGATCCGGAACACTGAAGCTTTCTTT.